This TCR beta chain was recorded in a study of blood T cell repertoires in COVID-19 (dated by TCRdb to about 2020). About the investigation overall: Samples covering the acute and convalescent phases of COVID-19 were provided by collaborators in the United States, Italy and Spain. A de-identified subject ID, COVID-19 status, age in years and sex were almost always included in the sample metadata. The material from the prospective study consisted of cDNA or gDNA derived from T cells, B-cell-depleted T cells, or PBMCs. The dataset comprised deeply sampled blood TCRbeta repertoires from subjects exposed to, actively infected with, or recovered from COVID-19. A freely available public database, intended as a resource for researchers studying the immune response to SARS-CoV-2, is where the repertoires were released. The samples were drawn from the first 160 participants of the ongoing ImmuneRACE study and from 1,254 subjects provided by 6 global collaborators. HLA class I and class II types, where available, came from metadata supplied by the sample provider rather than from assay-based typing.

Whole blood was collected in K2EDTA tubes by collaborating institutions according to the institutions' own protocols. For TCRbeta analysis, collaborators shipped samples in one of three forms: frozen whole blood, isolated PBMCs, or DNA extracted from either of those sample types. About this clone itself: Its antigen remains undetermined. Base qualities are missing; no much larger clone stands one base away.

CDR1 and CDR2, looked up from the germline V gene (reference sequence), are LNHNV and YYDKDF. V loses 4 bases, J loses 2 bases, and the germline ends lie 9 bases apart. The CDR3 runs 15 amino acids, cysteine and phenylalanine included. Only the CDR3 DNA is retained, 45 bases long and in frame from the first base. The immunoSEQ Assay, a bias-controlled multiplex PCR, was used to amplify TCRbeta CDR3 regions from genomic DNA. On the authors' methods: The number of nucleated cells in each sample was estimated by amplification of reference gene primers within the assay. To quantify the absolute abundance of each unique TCRbeta CDR3 rearrangement, sequence reads were collapsed and filtered. For each sample, productive Simpson clonality was calculated as the square root of Simpson's diversity index over productive rearrangements. TCRdb mirrors the immuneACCESS table, restricted to in-frame sequences. Some clones are absent from its copies; in checked studies, under half trace to an unresolved V gene, and the reason for the others is unknown. That table is the source of V, J and clone size, and D and trimming were worked out from the DNA. This sample lists some 76,000 clones; approximately 90% were detected once. The top ten constitute less than 6.5% of the sample.

Summary of the overall study and its limitations: The quantity of clinical and demographic metadata differed by source and by participant and was supplied without curation.

The specimen sequenced was peripheral blood. Recombination joined TRBV15 with TRBJ2-6; matching of 6 bases hints at TRBD1 as the D gene. The sequence derives from a woman between 18 and 29 years old with acute or convalescent COVID-19. The CDR3: CATSNTGPGANVLTF. The base sequence is TGTGCCACCAGCAACACAGGGCCTGGGGCCAACGTCCTGACTTTC.